Listed here are 14 T cell receptor beta chains from one sample, sequenced in a study of CD8 T cells in Susac syndrome. RNA in amounts of roughly 0.5 to 1 ug was reverse transcribed with random hexamers. TCRdb independently ran MiXCR on the immunoSEQ multiplex PCR reads; one entry per CDR3 protein. This table holds some 200,000 distinct CDR3 sequences, 90% to 95% found once. The specimen sequenced was CD4+ T cells from PBMCs. These receptors were taken from a human donor with Susac syndrome.

The V call is TRBV4-1, the J call TRBJ1-5, with 9 bases aligning to TRBD1. The CDR3 contains 16 residues. V shed 2 bases, J shed 5 bases, and the junction held 7 bases outside the gene matches. CDR1 is MGHRA, CDR2 YSYEKL, per germline. The CDR3 protein is CASSQSTGGWYQPQHF. In nucleotides, the CDR3 is TGCGCCAGCAGCCAATCAACAGGGGGCTGGTATCAGCCCCAGCATTTT.

This chain links TRBV20-1 with TRBJ2-1; 13 positions agree with TRBD2. This CDR3 comprises 16 residues. The germline CDR1 and CDR2 sequences are DFQATT and SNEGSKA (reference sequence). Losses at the gene ends were 3 bases for V and 9 bases for J; bases not matched to a gene: 11. The CDR3: CSASDTGTSGTSEQFF. In DNA, the CDR3 is TGCAGTGCTAGTGATACCGGGACTAGCGGGACCAGTGAGCAGTTCTTC.

V gene TRBV20-1 combines with J gene TRBJ2-7; D is unresolved. The CDR3 loop spans 10 amino acids. Germline-derived CDR1 and CDR2 are DFQATT and SNEGSKA (reference sequence). V was pared by 6 bases and J by 1 base, with 4 bases between. CDR3 sequence: CSAGSYEQYF. The CDR3 DNA follows: TGCAGTGCGGGGTCCTACGAGCAGTACTTC.

The J gene is TRBJ1-3, the V gene TRBV2, with D unclear. V was clipped by 7 bases and J by 1 base, with 8 bases between them. This CDR3 is 13 amino acids long. Germline CDR1 and CDR2: SNHLY and FYNNEI. The CDR3 loop reads CASKLRSGNTIYF. The CDR3 region has the DNA TGTGCCAGCAAGTTAAGGTCTGGAAACACCATATATTTT.

The chain carries TRBV30 and TRBJ2-7, with a tentative D call TRBD1 (5 bases). This CDR3 region has 15 residues. Germline CDR1 and CDR2: GTSNPN and SVGIG (reference sequence). Trimming pared 1 base from V and 2 bases from J, leaving 15 bases between. In nucleotides, the CDR3 is TGTGCCTGGAGTGGAGGACACGAAACAGCCTACGAGCAGTACTTC. Translated: CAWSGGHETAYEQYF.

The chain uses TRBV3-1 and TRBJ2-6; a weak D match, TRBD1 (6 bases). Trimming removed 3 bases from V and 2 bases from J, with 8 bases in between. This CDR3 region has 15 residues. The germline V gene encodes CDR1 LGHDT and CDR2 YNNKEL (reference sequence). The CDR3: CASSQGATGANVLTF. In DNA, the CDR3 is TGTGCCAGCAGCCAGGGGGCGACTGGGGCCAACGTCCTGACTTTC.

This clonotype was seen a handful of times. The chain is built from TRBV27 and TRBJ2-7; D is unresolved. V lost 4 bases to trimming and J lost 3 bases, with 4 bases between them. From germline, CDR1 is MNHEY and CDR2 SMNVEV (reference sequence). This CDR3 region has 11 residues. Written as DNA, the CDR3 is TGTGCCAGCAGTTCGCACTACGAGCAGTACTTC. The encoded protein is CASSSHYEQYF.

This rearrangement joins TRBV7-2 to TRBJ1-3; D perhaps matches TRBD1 (5 bases). Germline V gives CDR1 SGHTA, CDR2 FQGNSA. V lost 4 bases to trimming and J lost 6 bases, with 13 bases between them. The CDR3 covers 14 residues. The CDR3: CASSSQQGPNTIYF. Written as DNA, the CDR3 is TGTGCCAGCAGCTCACAGCAGGGTCCAAACACCATATATTTT.

This chain connects TRBV9 to TRBJ2-2, with TRBD2 matching 9 bases. The V gene's germline CDR1 is SGDLS and CDR2 YYNGEE. The trim removed 3 bases at V and 2 bases at J, leaving 2 bases unmatched. The CDR3 is made up of 15 amino acids. DNA for the CDR3: TGTGCCAGCAGCGCTAGCGGGGCCAACACCGGGGAGCTGTTTTTT. Its protein product is CASSASGANTGELFF.

The V gene is TRBV20-1, the J gene TRBJ1-2; no reliable D call. Germline loops: CDR1 DFQATT, CDR2 SNEGSKA (reference sequence). Trimming took off 4 bases at V and 0 bases at J, with 9 bases between the two ends. This CDR3 comprises 13 residues. The CDR3 spells CSANYVANYGYTF. As DNA, the CDR3 is TGCAGTGCTAATTACGTAGCTAACTATGGCTACACCTTC.

J is TRBJ2-5 and V is TRBV10-3; the match to TRBD1 covers 7 bases. Germline assignment: CDR1 ENHRY and CDR2 SYGVKD. This CDR3 is built from 14 residues. V lost 10 bases to trimming and J lost 5 bases; unmatched junction nucleotides: 13. The CDR3 loop is CATYRGVAKETQYF. CDR3 nucleotides: TGTGCCACCTACAGGGGAGTGGCGAAGGAGACCCAGTACTTC.

A few counts support this clonotype. The chain carries TRBV11-2 and TRBJ2-7; either TRBD1 or TRBD2 may supply D (5 bases each). The germline V gene has CDR1 SGHAT and CDR2 FQNNGV. Trimming took off 5 bases at V and 3 bases at J, with 14 bases between the two ends. There are 14 residues in the CDR3. CDR3 in amino acids: CASSPGPWVYEQYF. CDR3 nucleotide sequence: TGTGCCAGCAGCCCGGGACCCTGGGTCTACGAGCAGTACTTC.

The chain uses TRBV6-5 and TRBJ2-1; 11 bases fit TRBD2. This CDR3 has 15 residues. The germline gives CDR1 MNHEY, CDR2 SVGAGI. V lost 7 bases to trimming and J lost 2 bases; unmatched junction nucleotides: 4. The CDR3 loop reads CASTYSGRAYNEQFF. In DNA form, the CDR3 reads TGTGCCAGCACCTATAGCGGGAGGGCCTACAATGAGCAGTTCTTC.

The V and J genes are TRBV28 and TRBJ2-5; the match to TRBD1 covers 7 bases. The CDR3 runs 15 residues. Germline trimming cut 5 bases from V and 7 bases from J; bases unmatched to any gene: 13. Looked up from germline, CDR1 is MDHEN and CDR2 is SYDVKM. CDR3 bases: TGTGCCAGCAGTCCGTGGGACAGCCCCTTCGGGACCCAGTACTTC. Protein product: CASSPWDSPFGTQYF.